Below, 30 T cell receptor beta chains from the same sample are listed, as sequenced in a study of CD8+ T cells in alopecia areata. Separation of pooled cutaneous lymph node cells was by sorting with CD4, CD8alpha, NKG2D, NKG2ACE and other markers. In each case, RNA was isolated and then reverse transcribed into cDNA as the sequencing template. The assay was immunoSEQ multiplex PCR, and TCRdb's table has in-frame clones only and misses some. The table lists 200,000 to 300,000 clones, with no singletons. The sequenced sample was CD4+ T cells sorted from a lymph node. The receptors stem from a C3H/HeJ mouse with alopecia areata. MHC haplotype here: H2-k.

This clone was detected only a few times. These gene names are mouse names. CDR3 DNA (partial): TGTGCCAGCAGCCCTGGGGGTAGTGCAGAA. Amino acids: CASSPGGSAE. From start to end, the CDR3 is CASSPGGSAETLYF. The gene calls are TRBV14 and TRBJ2-3; 7 bases line up with TRBD2. Coverage ceases 4 residues before the CDR3 finishes, and the germline J gene fills in the end. The CDR3 loop spans 14 amino acids. Losses at the gene ends were 5 bases for V and 0 bases for J; bases not matched to a gene: 3. Germline V gives CDR1 SGHDT, CDR2 FRDEAV. Using reference TRBV14 and TRBJ2-3 for the parts outside the CDR3, the full variable domain is EAGVTQSPRYAVLQEGQAVSFWCDPISGHDTLYWYQQPRDQGPQLLVYFRDEAVIDNSQLPSDRFSAVRPKGTNSTLKIQSAKQGDTATYLCASSPGGSAETLYFGSGTRLTVL.

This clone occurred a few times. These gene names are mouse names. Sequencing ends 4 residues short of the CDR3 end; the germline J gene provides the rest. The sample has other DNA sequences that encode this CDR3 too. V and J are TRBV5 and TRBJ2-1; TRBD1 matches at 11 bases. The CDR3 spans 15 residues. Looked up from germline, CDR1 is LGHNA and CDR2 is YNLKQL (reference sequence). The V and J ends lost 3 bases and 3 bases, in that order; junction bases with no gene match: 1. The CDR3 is CASSQDRGRYAEQFF. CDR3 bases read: TGTGCCAGCAGCCAGGACAGGGGGCGCTATGCT.

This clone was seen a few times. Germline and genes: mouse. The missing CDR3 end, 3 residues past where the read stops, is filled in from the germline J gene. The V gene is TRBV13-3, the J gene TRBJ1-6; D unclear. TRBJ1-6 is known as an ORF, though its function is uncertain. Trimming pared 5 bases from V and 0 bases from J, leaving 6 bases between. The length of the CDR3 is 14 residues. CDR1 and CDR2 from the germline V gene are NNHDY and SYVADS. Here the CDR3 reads CASSYSSYNSPLYF. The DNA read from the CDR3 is TGTGCCAGCAGCTACAGTTCCTATAATTCGCCC.

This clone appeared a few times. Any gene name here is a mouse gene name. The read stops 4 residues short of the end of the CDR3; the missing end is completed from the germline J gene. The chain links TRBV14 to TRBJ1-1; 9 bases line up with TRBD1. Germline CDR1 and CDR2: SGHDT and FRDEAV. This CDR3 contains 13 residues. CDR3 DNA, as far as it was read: TGTGCCAGCAGTTTCTGGGACAGGGAA. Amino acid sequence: CASSFWDRE. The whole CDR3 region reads CASSFWDREEVFF.

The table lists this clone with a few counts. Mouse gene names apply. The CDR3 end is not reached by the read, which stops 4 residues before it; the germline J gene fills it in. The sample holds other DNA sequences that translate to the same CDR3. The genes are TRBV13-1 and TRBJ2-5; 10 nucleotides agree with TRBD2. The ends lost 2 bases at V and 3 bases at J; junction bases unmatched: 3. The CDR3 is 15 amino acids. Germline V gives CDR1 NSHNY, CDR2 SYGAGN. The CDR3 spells CASSENWGGQDTQYF. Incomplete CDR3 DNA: TGTGCCAGCAGTGAGAACTGGGGGGGACAAGAC.

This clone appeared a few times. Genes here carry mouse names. Here the CDR3 reads CASSQDLLGGDYAEQFF. The DNA read from the CDR3 is TGTGCCAGCAGCCAAGATCTACTGGGGGGGGACTATGCT. The gene calls are TRBV5 and TRBJ2-1, with TRBD2 matching over 10 bases. The read terminates 4 residues ahead of where the CDR3 ends, so the germline J gene completes it. The J segment lost 2 bases and the V segment lost 0 bases, leaving 4 bases of the junction unmatched. This CDR3 comprises 17 residues. In germline, CDR1 is LGHNA, CDR2 YNLKQL (reference sequence).

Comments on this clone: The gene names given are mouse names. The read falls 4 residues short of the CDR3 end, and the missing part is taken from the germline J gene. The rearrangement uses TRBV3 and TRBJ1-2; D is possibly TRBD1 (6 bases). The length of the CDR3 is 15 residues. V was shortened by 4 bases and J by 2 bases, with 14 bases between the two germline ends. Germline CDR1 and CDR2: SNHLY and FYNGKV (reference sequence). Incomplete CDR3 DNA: TGTGCCAGCAGCTCCCACAGGGTTTGTAACTCC. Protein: CASSSHRVCNS. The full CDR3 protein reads CASSSHRVCNSDYTF.

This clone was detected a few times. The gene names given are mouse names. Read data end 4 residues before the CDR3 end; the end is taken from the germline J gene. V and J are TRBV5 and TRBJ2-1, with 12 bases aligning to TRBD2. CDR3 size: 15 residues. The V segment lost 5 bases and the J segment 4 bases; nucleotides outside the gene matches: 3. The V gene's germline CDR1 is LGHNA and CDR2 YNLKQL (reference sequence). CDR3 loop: CASSSDWGGYAEQFF. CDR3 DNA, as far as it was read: TGTGCCAGCAGCTCGGACTGGGGGGGGTATGCT.

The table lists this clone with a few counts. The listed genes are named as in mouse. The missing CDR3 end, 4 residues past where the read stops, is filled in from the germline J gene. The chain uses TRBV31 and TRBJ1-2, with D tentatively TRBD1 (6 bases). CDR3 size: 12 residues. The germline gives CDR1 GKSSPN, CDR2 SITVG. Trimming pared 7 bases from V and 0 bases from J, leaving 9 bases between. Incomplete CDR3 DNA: TGTGCCTTGGGACAAGCAAACTCC. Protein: CALGQANS. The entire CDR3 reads CALGQANSDYTF.

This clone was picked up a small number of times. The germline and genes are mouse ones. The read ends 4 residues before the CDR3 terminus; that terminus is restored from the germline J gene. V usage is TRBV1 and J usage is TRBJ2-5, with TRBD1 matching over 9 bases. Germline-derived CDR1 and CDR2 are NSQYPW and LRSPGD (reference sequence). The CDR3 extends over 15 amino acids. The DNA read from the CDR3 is TGCACCTGCAGTGCAGAGGACAGGGGTGTGGAC. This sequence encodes CTCSAEDRGVD. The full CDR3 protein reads CTCSAEDRGVDTQYF. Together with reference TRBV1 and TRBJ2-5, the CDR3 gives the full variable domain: VTLLEQNPRWRLVPRGQAVNLRCILKNSQYPWMSWYQQDLQKQLQWLFTLRSPGDKEVKSLPGADYLATRVTDTELRLQVANMSQGRTLYCTCSAEDRGVDTQYFGPGTRLLVL.

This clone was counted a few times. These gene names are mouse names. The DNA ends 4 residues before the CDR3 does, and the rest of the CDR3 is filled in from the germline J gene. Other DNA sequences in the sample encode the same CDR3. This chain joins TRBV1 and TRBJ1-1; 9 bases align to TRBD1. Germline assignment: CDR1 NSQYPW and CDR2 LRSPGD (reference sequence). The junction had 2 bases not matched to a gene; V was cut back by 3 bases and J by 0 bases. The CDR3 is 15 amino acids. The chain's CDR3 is CTCSARQGANTEVFF. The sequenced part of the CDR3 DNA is TGCACCTGCAGTGCTAGACAGGGGGCAAACACA.

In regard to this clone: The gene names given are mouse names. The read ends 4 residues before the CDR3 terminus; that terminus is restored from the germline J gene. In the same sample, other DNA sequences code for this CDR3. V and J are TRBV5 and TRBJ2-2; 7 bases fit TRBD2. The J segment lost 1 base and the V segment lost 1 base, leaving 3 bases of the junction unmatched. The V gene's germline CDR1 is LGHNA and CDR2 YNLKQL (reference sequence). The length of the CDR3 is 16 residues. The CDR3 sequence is CASSQVGGLNTGQLYF. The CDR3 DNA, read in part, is TGTGCCAGCAGCCAAGTGGGGGGTCTAAACACCGGG.

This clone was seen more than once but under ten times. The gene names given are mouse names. CDR3 sequence: CASSAPRGPHAEQFF. The CDR3 DNA, read in part, is TGTGCCAGCAGTGCCCCGAGGGGGCCCCATGCT. The V and J genes are TRBV13-1 and TRBJ2-1, with a tentative D call TRBD1 (7 bases). The read terminates 4 residues ahead of where the CDR3 ends, so the germline J gene completes it. Looked up from germline, CDR1 is NSHNY and CDR2 is SYGAGN. This CDR3 region has 15 residues. The V gene lost 3 bases and the J gene lost 5 bases, with 15 bases spanning the gap.

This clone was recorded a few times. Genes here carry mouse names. CDR3 DNA (partial): TGTGCTAGCAGTTTCCCAGCCGGG. It codes for CASSFPAG. The CDR3 in full is CASSFPAGQLYF. V usage is TRBV29 and J usage is TRBJ2-2, with D uncertain. Sequencing ends 4 residues short of the CDR3 end; the germline J gene provides the rest. This CDR3 contains 12 residues. Germline-derived CDR1 and CDR2 are MSHET and SYDVDS. V dropped 3 bases and J dropped 6 bases, with 5 bases sitting between them.

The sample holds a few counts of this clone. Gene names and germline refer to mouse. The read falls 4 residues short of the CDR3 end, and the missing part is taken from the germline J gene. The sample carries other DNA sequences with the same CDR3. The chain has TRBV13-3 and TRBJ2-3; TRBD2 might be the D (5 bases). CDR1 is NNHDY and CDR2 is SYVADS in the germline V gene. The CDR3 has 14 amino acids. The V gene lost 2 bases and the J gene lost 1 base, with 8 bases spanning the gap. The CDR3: CASSDGGGAETLYF. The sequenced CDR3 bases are TGTGCCAGCAGTGACGGTGGGGGTGCAGAA.

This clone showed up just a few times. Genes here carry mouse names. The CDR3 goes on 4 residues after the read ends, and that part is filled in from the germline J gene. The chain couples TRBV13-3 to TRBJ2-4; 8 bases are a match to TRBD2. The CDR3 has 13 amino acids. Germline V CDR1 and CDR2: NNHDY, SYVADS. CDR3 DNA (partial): TGTGCCAGCAGTGATGGACTGGGGAAC. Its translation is CASSDGLGN. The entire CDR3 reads CASSDGLGNTLYF.

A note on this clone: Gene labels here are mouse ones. The CDR3 sequence: CASSPDWGGLYEQYF. Incomplete CDR3 DNA: TGTGCCAGCAGTCCTGACTGGGGGGGCCTCTAT. The chain carries TRBV13-1 and TRBJ2-7; 12 nucleotides line up with TRBD2. The CDR3 is cut off 4 residues early in the read; its end comes from the germline J gene. The germline V gene has CDR1 NSHNY and CDR2 SYGAGN. Losses at the gene ends were 4 bases for V and 3 bases for J; bases not matched to a gene: 5. The CDR3 runs to 15 residues.

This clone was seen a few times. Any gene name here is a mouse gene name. The CDR3 reads CTCSAKQGGNQDTQYF. The CDR3 bases that were read are TGCACCTGCAGTGCGAAGCAGGGGGGTAACCAAGAC. V usage is TRBV1 and J usage is TRBJ2-5; D may be TRBD1 (7 bases). The read falls 4 residues short of the CDR3 end, and the missing part is taken from the germline J gene. V was trimmed by 3 bases and J by 0 bases, leaving 13 bases between them. The CDR3 spans 16 residues. Germline values: CDR1 NSQYPW, CDR2 LRSPGD (reference sequence).

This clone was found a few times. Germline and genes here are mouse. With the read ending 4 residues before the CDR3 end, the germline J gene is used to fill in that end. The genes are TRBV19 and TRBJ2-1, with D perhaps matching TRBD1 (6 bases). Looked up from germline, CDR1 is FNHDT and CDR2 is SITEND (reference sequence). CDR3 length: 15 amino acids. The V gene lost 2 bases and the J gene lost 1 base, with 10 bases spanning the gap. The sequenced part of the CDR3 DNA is TGTGCCAGCAGTATGACGGGACAAAACTATGCT. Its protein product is CASSMTGQNYA. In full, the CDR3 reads CASSMTGQNYAEQFF. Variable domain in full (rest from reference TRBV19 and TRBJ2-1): GGIITQTPKFLIGQEGQKLTLKCQQNFNHDTMYWYRQDSGKGLRLIYYSITENDLQKGDLSEGYDASREKKSSFSLTVTSAQKNEMAVFLCASSMTGQNYAEQFFGPGTRLTVL.

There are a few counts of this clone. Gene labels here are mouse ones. The CDR3 loop reads CASSDRDKDTQYF. The CDR3 DNA, read in part, is TGTGCCAGCAGTGATCGGGACAAAGAC. The chain carries TRBV13-1 and TRBJ2-5; D might be TRBD1 (6 bases). The read falls 4 residues short of the CDR3 end, and the missing part is taken from the germline J gene. The CDR3 has 13 amino acids. From germline, CDR1 is NSHNY and CDR2 SYGAGN.

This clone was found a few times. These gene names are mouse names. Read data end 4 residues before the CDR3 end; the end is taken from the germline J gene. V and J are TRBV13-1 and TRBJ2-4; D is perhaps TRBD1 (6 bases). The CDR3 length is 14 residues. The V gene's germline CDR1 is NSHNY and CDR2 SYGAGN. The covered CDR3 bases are TGTGCCAGCAGTGACCCGAGCCAGGGGAAC. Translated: CASSDPSQGN. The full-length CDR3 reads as CASSDPSQGNTLYF.

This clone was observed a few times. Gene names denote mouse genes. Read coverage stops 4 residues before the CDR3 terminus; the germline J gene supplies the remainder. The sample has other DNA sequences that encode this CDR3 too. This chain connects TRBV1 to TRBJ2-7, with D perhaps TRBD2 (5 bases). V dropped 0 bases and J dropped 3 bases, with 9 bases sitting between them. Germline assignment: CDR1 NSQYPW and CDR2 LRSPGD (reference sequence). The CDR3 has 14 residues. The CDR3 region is CTCSADPGSYEQYF. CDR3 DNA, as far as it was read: TGCACCTGCAGTGCAGATCCTGGGAGCTAT.

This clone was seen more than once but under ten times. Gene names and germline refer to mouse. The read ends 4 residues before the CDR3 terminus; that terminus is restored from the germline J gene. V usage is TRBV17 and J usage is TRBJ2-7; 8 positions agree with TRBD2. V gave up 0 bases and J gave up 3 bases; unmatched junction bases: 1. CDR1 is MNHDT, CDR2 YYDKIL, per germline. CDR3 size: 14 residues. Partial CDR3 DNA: TGTGCTAGCAGTAGAGAGACTGGGGACTAT. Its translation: CASSRETGDY. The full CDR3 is CASSRETGDYEQYF.

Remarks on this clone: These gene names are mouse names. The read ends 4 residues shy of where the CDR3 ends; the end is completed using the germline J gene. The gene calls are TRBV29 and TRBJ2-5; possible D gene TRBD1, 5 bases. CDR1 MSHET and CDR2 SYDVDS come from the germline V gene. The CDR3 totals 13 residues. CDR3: CASSLPGSDTQYF. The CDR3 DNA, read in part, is TGTGCTAGCAGTTTGCCAGGGTCGGAC.

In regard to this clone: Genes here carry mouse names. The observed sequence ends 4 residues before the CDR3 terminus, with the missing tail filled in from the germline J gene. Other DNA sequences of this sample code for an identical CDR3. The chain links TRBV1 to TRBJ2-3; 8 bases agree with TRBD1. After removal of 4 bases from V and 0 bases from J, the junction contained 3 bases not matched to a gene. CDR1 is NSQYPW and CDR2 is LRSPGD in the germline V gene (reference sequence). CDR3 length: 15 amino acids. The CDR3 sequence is CTCSVQGASAETLYF. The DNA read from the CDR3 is TGCACCTGCAGTGTGCAGGGGGCGAGTGCAGAA.

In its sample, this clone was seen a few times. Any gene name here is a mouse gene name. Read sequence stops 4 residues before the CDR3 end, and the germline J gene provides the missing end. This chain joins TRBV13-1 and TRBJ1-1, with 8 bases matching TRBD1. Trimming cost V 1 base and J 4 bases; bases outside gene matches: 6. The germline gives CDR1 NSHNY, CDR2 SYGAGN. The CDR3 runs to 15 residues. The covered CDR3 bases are TGTGCCAGCAGTGATCGCGGACAGGGTTTCACA. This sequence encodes CASSDRGQGFT. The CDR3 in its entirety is CASSDRGQGFTEVFF.

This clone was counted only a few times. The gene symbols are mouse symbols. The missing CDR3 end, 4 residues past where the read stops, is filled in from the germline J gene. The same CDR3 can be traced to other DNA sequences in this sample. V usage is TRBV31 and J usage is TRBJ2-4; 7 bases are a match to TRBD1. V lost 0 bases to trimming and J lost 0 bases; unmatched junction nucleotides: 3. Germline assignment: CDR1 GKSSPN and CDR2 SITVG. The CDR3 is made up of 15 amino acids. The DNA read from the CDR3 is TGTGCCTGGAGTCTCGGGACAGCTAGTCAAAAC. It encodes CAWSLGTASQN. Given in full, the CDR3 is CAWSLGTASQNTLYF.

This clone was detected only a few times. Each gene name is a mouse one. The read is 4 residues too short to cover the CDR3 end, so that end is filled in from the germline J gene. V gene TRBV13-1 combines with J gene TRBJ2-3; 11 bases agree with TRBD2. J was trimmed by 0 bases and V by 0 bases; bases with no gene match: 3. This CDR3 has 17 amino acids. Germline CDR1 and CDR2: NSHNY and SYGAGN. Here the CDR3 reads CASSDGTGGTSAETLYF. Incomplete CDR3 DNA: TGTGCCAGCAGTGATGGGACTGGGGGGACTAGTGCAGAA.

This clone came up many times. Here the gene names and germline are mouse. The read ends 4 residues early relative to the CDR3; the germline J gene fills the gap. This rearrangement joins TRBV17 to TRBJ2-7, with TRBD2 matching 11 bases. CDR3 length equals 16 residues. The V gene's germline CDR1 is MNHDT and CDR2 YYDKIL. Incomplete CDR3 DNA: TGTGCTAGCAGTAGAGCCCCGGGGACTGGGGGATAT. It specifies CASSRAPGTGGY. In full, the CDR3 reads CASSRAPGTGGYEQYF.

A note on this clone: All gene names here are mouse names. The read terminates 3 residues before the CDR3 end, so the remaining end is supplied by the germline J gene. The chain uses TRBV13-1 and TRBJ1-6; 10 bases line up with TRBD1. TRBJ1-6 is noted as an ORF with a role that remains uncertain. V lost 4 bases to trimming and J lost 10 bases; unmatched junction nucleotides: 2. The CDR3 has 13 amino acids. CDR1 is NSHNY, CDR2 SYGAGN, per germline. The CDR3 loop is CASSPGQGSPLYF. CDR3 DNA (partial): TGTGCCAGCAGTCCGGGACAGGGGTCGCCC.